This T cell receptor beta chain was identified in a study of cytomegalovirus exposure and HLA in healthy donors. Broader study findings: Most TCR beta V segments were productive about 90% or about 30% of the time in an earlier analysis.

As regards this clone: Its antigen is undetermined.

Amplification used 60 Vbeta primers and 13 Jbeta primers. Assay: immunoSEQ multiplex PCR; the TCRdb copy retains only in-frame clones and omits some. The data contain approximately 180,000 clones, around 80% of them seen just once; the ten biggest clones take up 0.85% to 1.4%. The germline CDR1 and CDR2 sequences are SGHTA and FQGTGA. The V gene lost 3 bases and the J gene lost 2 bases, with 7 bases spanning the gap. The CDR3 has 13 amino acids. This chain links TRBV7-3 with TRBJ2-5, with D possibly matching TRBD1 (5 bases). The receptor comes from a woman aged 40 to 50 in good health and CMV-seronegative. Sequenced material: PBMCs. DNA for the CDR3: TGTGCCAGCAGCTTCGACAGTCAAGAGACCCAGTACTTC. It is translated as CASSFDSQETQYF.